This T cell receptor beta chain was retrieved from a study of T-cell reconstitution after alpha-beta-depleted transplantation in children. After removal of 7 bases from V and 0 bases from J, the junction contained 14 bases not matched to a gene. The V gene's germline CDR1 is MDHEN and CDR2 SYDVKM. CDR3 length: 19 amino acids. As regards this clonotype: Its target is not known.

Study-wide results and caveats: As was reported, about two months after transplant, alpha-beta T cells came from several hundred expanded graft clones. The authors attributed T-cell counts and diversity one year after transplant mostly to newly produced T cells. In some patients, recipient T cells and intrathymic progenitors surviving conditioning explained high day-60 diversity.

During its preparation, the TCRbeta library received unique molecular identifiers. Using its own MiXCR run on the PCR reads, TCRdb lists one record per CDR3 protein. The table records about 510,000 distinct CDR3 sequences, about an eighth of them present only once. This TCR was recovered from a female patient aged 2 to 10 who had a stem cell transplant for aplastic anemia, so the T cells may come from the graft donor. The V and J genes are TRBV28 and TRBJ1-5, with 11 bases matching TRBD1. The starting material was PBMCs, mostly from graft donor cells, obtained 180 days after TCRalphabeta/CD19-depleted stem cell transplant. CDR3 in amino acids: CASTRGAGTGGNSNQPQHF. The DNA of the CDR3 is TGTGCCAGCACCCGAGGGGCGGGGACAGGGGGAAATAGCAATCAGCCCCAGCATTTT.